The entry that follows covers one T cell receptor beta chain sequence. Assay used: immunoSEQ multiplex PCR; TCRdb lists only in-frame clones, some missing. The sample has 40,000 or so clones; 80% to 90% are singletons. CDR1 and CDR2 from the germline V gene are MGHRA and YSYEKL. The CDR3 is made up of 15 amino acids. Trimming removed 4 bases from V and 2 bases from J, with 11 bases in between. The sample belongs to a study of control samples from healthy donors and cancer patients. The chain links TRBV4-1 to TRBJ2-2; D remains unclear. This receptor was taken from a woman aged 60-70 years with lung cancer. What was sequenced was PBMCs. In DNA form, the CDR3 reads TGCGCCAGCAGCCCTGAAGGGATAAACACCGGGGAGCTGTTTTTT. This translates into CASSPEGINTGELFF.